What follows describes a single T cell receptor beta chain. Its antigen is not identified. This sample stems from a study of cytomegalovirus exposure and HLA in healthy donors. Study findings and constraints: Cytomegalovirus association was listed for 150 to 200 TCR beta chains. Clonal expansion was found to be greater in HLA-associated TCR beta chains than in equally common others in a later analysis.

Primers for the PCR totalled 60 Vbeta and 13 Jbeta. Profiling relied on immunoSEQ multiplex PCR, and the TCRdb table lists in-frame clones only, not all of them. The sample shows approximately 170,000 clones, 75% to 85% of them seen only once. Sequenced input: PBMCs. This TCR came from a woman in her forties or fifties in good health and CMV-seronegative.

CDR3 residues: CASSLAGDKAFF. The CDR3 region has the DNA TGCGCCAGCAGCTTGGCCGGGGACAAAGCTTTCTTT. V and J are TRBV5-1 and TRBJ1-1; perhaps TRBD1 as D (6 bases). Germline CDR1 is SGHRS and CDR2 is YFSETQ. V lost 0 bases, J lost 9 bases, and 9 bases lay in between. The CDR3 consists of 12 residues.